Each of the 17 T cell receptor beta chains below was sequenced from the same sample in a study of regulatory T cells in long-lasting Graves disease. Time point described: newly diagnosed GD, antithyroid drugs for less than 3 months. Extracted RNA from PBMCs served as the source of the TCR library. Libraries of TCR beta came from iRepertoire HTBI primers plus Arm-PCR of CDR3 regions. One entry per CDR3 protein, called by TCRdb with MiXCR from the multiplex PCR reads. The table shows around 400,000 distinct CDR3 sequences, with over 14% occurring only once. These same data were also listed under a study on T cells in Graves' hyperthyroidism and ophthalmopathy.

Sequences were derived from peripheral blood mononuclear cells (PBMCs), sampled at new diagnosis, from a patient treated with antithyroid drugs. The receptor source for this set is a woman in her 40s with Graves disease.

This clonotype was picked up many times. The chain joins TRBV7-9 to TRBJ2-1; 12 bases align to TRBD1. V trimming: 5 bases; J trimming: 7 bases; junction bases outside the gene matches: 9. The CDR3 has 16 amino acids. The V gene's germline CDR1 is SEHNR and CDR2 FQNEAQ (reference sequence). CDR3 nucleotide sequence: TGTGCCAGCAGCCGCAAGGGACAGGGGGCGCTGAATGAGCAGTTCTTC. The encoded protein is CASSRKGQGALNEQFF.

The V call is TRBV20-1, the J call TRBJ2-1; possibly TRBD1 for D (5 bases). Trimming removed 0 bases at V and 0 bases at J, with 9 bases between. The germline gives CDR1 DFQATT, CDR2 SNEGSKA (reference sequence). The CDR3 has 15 residues. As DNA, the CDR3 is TGCAGTGCTAGAGAGGACACCCTCTCCTACAATGAGCAGTTCTTC. As protein: CSAREDTLSYNEQFF.

This clonotype has a count of ten or more. The chain uses TRBV7-9 and TRBJ2-3; 8 nucleotides match TRBD1. This CDR3 has 18 amino acids. Germline assignment: CDR1 SEHNR and CDR2 FQNEAQ (reference sequence). The V gene end was trimmed by 2 bases and the J gene end by 1 base; junction bases not matched to a gene: 11. The CDR3 here is CASSLPLGQGMGTDTQYF. In DNA, the CDR3 is TGTGCCAGCAGCTTACCACTCGGACAGGGAATGGGCACAGATACGCAGTATTTT.

V is TRBV24-1 and J is TRBJ2-7; weak D call: TRBD2 (5 bases). The CDR3 spans 16 residues. V was clipped by 4 bases and J by 0 bases, with 15 bases between them. CDR1 is KGHDR and CDR2 is SFDVKD in the germline V gene. CDR3 coding DNA: TGTGCCACCAGTGAGTCTTGGACTTTATACTCCTACGAGCAGTACTTC. Translating gives CATSESWTLYSYEQYF.

This clonotype occurred many times. The chain has TRBV9 and TRBJ2-1; TRBD2 agrees at 7 bases. CDR1 is SGDLS and CDR2 is YYNGEE in the germline V gene. V lost 4 bases to trimming and J lost 8 bases; unmatched junction nucleotides: 9. The CDR3 loop spans 14 amino acids. The chain's CDR3 is CASSPLGLDDEQFF. DNA for the CDR3: TGTGCCAGCAGCCCTCTCGGACTAGACGATGAGCAGTTCTTC.

This clonotype has a handful of counts. V and J are TRBV5-1 and TRBJ1-2; 8 bases agree with TRBD1. CDR1 and CDR2 from the germline V gene are SGHRS and YFSETQ. The CDR3 contains 14 residues. J lost 6 bases, V lost 3 bases, and 7 bases had no gene match. CDR3 nucleotide sequence: TGCGCCAGCAGCTCTGGACAGGGTTTAGATGGCTACACCTTC. Translating it yields CASSSGQGLDGYTF.

This clonotype showed up many times. The J gene is TRBJ2-1, the V gene TRBV10-3; D possibly matches TRBD1 or TRBD2 (5 bases each). The CDR3 extends over 16 amino acids. Trimming cost V 6 bases and J 4 bases, with 19 bases left between them. Germline CDR1 is ENHRY and CDR2 is SYGVKD. The CDR3: CAISPGPNGAYNEQFF. The CDR3 nucleotides are TGTGCCATCAGCCCGGGGCCTAATGGGGCTTACAATGAGCAGTTCTTC.

A note on this clonotype: One base away lies a much larger clone, so this may be a sequencing read error. The chain joins TRBV5-1 to TRBJ2-5; 7 positions match TRBD2. Germline lookup yields CDR1 SGHRS and CDR2 YFSETQ. CDR3 length equals 15 residues. V was clipped by 2 bases and J by 0 bases; unmatched bases: 4. The CDR3, as DNA: TGCGCCAGCAGCTTTTGGCGGGAGTACCAAGAGACCCAGTACTTC. Translation gives CASSFWREYQETQYF.

This clonotype was picked up one time. The rearrangement joins TRBV18 to TRBJ2-2; 8 nucleotides match TRBD2. The CDR3 runs 16 residues. Germline V gene data show CDR1 as KGHSH and CDR2 as LQKENI. V shed 2 bases and J 2 bases; nucleotides not matched to a gene: 4. Here the CDR3 DNA reads TGTGCCAGCTCACCAAGACTAGCGAGAAACACCGGGGAGCTGTTTTTT. This sequence encodes CASSPRLARNTGELFF.

The table lists this clonotype with many counts. The chain has TRBV10-3 and TRBJ2-2; D is ambiguous. Germline assignment: CDR1 ENHRY and CDR2 SYGVKD. The CDR3 has 15 amino acids. The V and J ends lost 0 bases and 4 bases respectively, with 9 bases between them. CDR3 nucleotides: TGTGCCATCAGTGAGTCGTACGGTACCACCGGGGAGCTGTTTTTT. Amino acids: CAISESYGTTGELFF.

This chain connects TRBV20-1 to TRBJ2-3; D call uncertain. The V end lost 6 bases, the J end lost 8 bases, and 21 bases lay between the germline ends. CDR3 length equals 14 residues. CDR1 is DFQATT and CDR2 is SNEGSKA in the germline V gene (reference sequence). CDR3 in amino acids: CSANPVPRLITQYF. The CDR3 nucleotides read TGCAGTGCGAATCCCGTCCCCCGACTTATTACGCAGTATTTT.

This clonotype was found many times. V gene TRBV24-1 combines with J gene TRBJ1-5; 7 nucleotides agree with TRBD1. Trimming cost V 2 bases and J 0 bases; bases outside gene matches: 9. Germline V gene data show CDR1 as KGHDR and CDR2 as SFDVKD. The CDR3 runs 18 residues. The CDR3 loop reads CATSDSTPDRNSNQPQHF. DNA for the CDR3: TGTGCCACCAGTGATTCAACCCCGGACAGGAATAGCAATCAGCCCCAGCATTTT.

The chain has TRBV12-3 or TRBV12-4 and TRBJ2-1, with a tentative D call TRBD1 (6 bases). V was clipped by 1 base and J by 2 bases, with 9 bases between them. The CDR3 is 15 amino acids. The CDR3 spells CASSLVGTPYNEQFF. The CDR3 DNA follows: TGTGCCAGCAGTTTAGTTGGGACACCCTACAATGAGCAGTTCTTC.

This clonotype was seen at least ten times. The chain uses TRBV12-3 or TRBV12-4 and TRBJ2-3, with D perhaps matching TRBD1 (7 bases). V lost 7 bases and J 5 bases, leaving 19 bases between the germline ends. This CDR3 comprises 15 residues. The CDR3 reads CASTPKGAGLDTQYF. The CDR3 nucleotides are TGTGCCAGCACCCCAAAGGGGGCGGGACTAGATACGCAGTATTTT.

This clonotype appeared many times. V usage is TRBV14 and J usage is TRBJ1-4, with 10 bases lining up with TRBD1. Per germline, CDR1 SGHDN and CDR2 FVKESK. The CDR3 covers 18 residues. V trimming: 0 bases; J trimming: 8 bases; junction bases outside the gene matches: 12. DNA for the CDR3: TGTGCCAGCAGCCAAGATTCTATACTAGGGACAGGGGCGGAAAAACTGTTTTTT. Amino acids: CASSQDSILGTGAEKLFF.

This clonotype showed up many times. One end of the junction varies from germline; a read error may be responsible. This sequence joins TRBV12-3 or TRBV12-4 and TRBJ1-4, with D possibly TRBD1 on 6 matching bases. The CDR3 loop spans 13 amino acids. CDR3 in amino acids: CASSLNSLDSSIF. The CDR3 DNA sequence: TGTGCCAGCAGTTTAAATAGTCTGGACAGCTCAATTTTT.

The V and J genes are TRBV5-1 and TRBJ2-6; TRBD1 aligns across 7 bases. This CDR3 region has 17 residues. J lost 0 bases, V lost 4 bases, and 7 bases had no gene match. Germline CDR1 reads SGHRS; CDR2 reads YFSETQ. The CDR3 region is CASSPTGMTSGANVLTF. The CDR3 nucleotides read TGCGCCAGCAGCCCGACAGGGATGACCTCTGGGGCCAACGTCCTGACTTTC.